A single sample gave rise to the 24 T cell receptor beta chains below, sequenced in a study of blood T cells in healthy people across ages. The authors ran a second PCR of 7 to 11 cycles using a sample-barcoded 5' primer and a J-beta primer mix. TCRdb re-called the 5' RACE reads through MiXCR, storing one row per CDR3 protein. The sample contains 1 million to 1.2 million distinct CDR3 sequences, around two fifths of which appear only once. The source material was blood. These receptors originate from a man aged 18 to 29 in good health.

As to this clonotype: Mismatch with germline at one junction end may stem from a read error. V gene TRBV3-1 combines with J gene TRBJ2-1, with TRBD1 matching 9 bases. Germline V gene lookup returns CDR1 LGHDT and CDR2 YNNKEL (reference sequence). CDR3 length: 14 amino acids. CDR3 region: CASSNGQGIGERFF. CDR3 DNA: TGTGCCAGCAGCAATGGACAGGGGATAGGAGAGCGGTTCTTC.

This chain connects TRBV29-1 to TRBJ1-4; no firm D call. There are 12 residues in the CDR3. Trimming stripped 4 bases from V and 5 bases from J, with 8 bases between. The germline V gene encodes CDR1 SQVTM and CDR2 ANQGSEA. In DNA, the CDR3 is TGCAGCGTTGCGGCGCTAAATGAAAAACTGTTTTTT. Translation gives CSVAALNEKLFF.

J is TRBJ1-2 and V is TRBV6-6; 10 nucleotides align to TRBD1. Trimming at V came to 0 bases and at J to 8 bases, leaving 12 bases not matched to a gene. The germline V gene encodes CDR1 MNHNY and CDR2 SVGAGI (reference sequence). This CDR3 has 17 residues. CDR3 nucleotides: TGTGCCAGCAGTTACTCGGAGGGAGCGGGGGACAGGGGAGGCTACACCTTC. Translating gives CASSYSEGAGDRGGYTF.

This clonotype turned up a few times. The chain combines TRBV12-3 or TRBV12-4 with TRBJ1-2; unclear D gene. The V end lost 3 bases, the J end lost 4 bases, and 12 bases lay between the germline ends. There are 14 residues in the CDR3. The CDR3 nucleotides read TGTGCCAGCAGTTTGGAGACGGTACCCTATGGCTACACCTTC. It yields the protein CASSLETVPYGYTF.

J is TRBJ1-2 and V is TRBV7-2; tentatively, D is TRBD1 (6 bases). Germline-derived CDR1 and CDR2 are SGHTA and FQGNSA. V was cut by 5 bases and J by 0 bases, with 16 bases left in between. This CDR3 contains 16 residues. The CDR3 DNA follows: TGTGCCAGCAGCAAGAGAGCGGACAGCGCTAACTATGGCTACACCTTC. Amino acid sequence: CASSKRADSANYGYTF.

This clonotype was picked up a small number of times. The CDR3 coding sequence is TGTGCCAGCAGCTTCCGTACAGTCCCGAATGAGCAGTTCTTC. Its protein product is CASSFRTVPNEQFF. V gene TRBV5-4 combines with J gene TRBJ2-1; D gene uncertain. Germline V lookup: CDR1 SGHNT, CDR2 YYREEE (reference sequence). This CDR3 spans 14 amino acids. Trimming took off 2 bases at V and 7 bases at J, with 13 bases between the two ends.

V is TRBV6-2 or TRBV6-3 and J is TRBJ2-5; D gene uncertain. Trimming took 2 bases from V and 13 from J, leaving 14 bases between them. The germline CDR1 and CDR2 sequences are MNHEY and SVGEGT. CDR3 length: 12 residues. The CDR3 DNA reads as TGTGCCAGCAGTTACGTCGGTGCCGAGGCGTACTTC. It specifies CASSYVGAEAYF.

This clonotype was found a few times. The chain carries TRBV9 and TRBJ2-1, with 7 bases fitting TRBD1. With 0 bases clipped from V and 4 bases from J, the junction kept 10 bases outside the gene matches. CDR3 length equals 17 residues. Germline CDR1 reads SGDLS; CDR2 reads YYNGEE. The CDR3 DNA follows: TGTGCCAGCAGCGTAGCTCGCGACAGGGCTGAATACAATGAGCAGTTCTTC. Translation: CASSVARDRAEYNEQFF.

This clonotype was found many times. The chain recombines TRBV4-1 with TRBJ2-1; D might be TRBD2 (6 bases). Germline V gives CDR1 MGHRA, CDR2 YSYEKL. This CDR3 contains 15 residues. Trimming removed 4 bases from V and 6 bases from J, with 16 bases in between. This CDR3 reads CASSPAPRGFNEQFF. DNA for the CDR3: TGCGCCAGCAGCCCGGCCCCTCGGGGGTTCAATGAGCAGTTCTTC.

A few counts support this clonotype. The chain is built from TRBV20-1 and TRBJ2-3; TRBD2 might be the D (6 bases). Germline lookup yields CDR1 DFQATT and CDR2 SNEGSKA (reference sequence). V was clipped by 2 bases and J by 4 bases, with 16 bases between them. The CDR3 covers 15 residues. CDR3 loop: CSARQRQGGADTQYF. The CDR3 DNA is TGCAGTGCTAGACAGCGGCAGGGCGGGGCAGATACGCAGTATTTT.

J is TRBJ2-1 and V is TRBV7-9; TRBD1 might be the D (6 bases). Germline V gene data show CDR1 as SEHNR and CDR2 as FQNEAQ (reference sequence). There are 15 residues in the CDR3. DNA of the CDR3: TGTGCTAAAGGGGCCAGGGGAAGCTCCTACAATGAGCAGTTCTTC. This encodes CAKGARGSSYNEQFF.

This clonotype was seen more than once but under ten times. CDR3 in DNA: TGCAGTGCTTCGCCTGAGTTAACTAATGAAAAACTGTTTTTT. This sequence encodes CSASPELTNEKLFF. V is TRBV20-1 and J is TRBJ1-4; D remains unclear. V dropped 5 bases and J dropped 1 base, with 11 bases sitting between them. This CDR3 has 14 amino acids. Germline lookup yields CDR1 DFQATT and CDR2 SNEGSKA (reference sequence).

This clonotype was observed a handful of times. The chain recombines TRBV6-1 with TRBJ1-5; the match to TRBD1 covers 8 bases. This CDR3 has 17 amino acids. J was trimmed by 2 bases and V by 6 bases; bases with no gene match: 12. Germline V gene lookup returns CDR1 MNHNS and CDR2 SASEGT. CDR3 nucleotide sequence: TGTGCCAGCAGCAAATTCTCGGGGGGACAGGGCAATCAGCCCCAGCATTTT. Amino acid sequence: CASSKFSGGQGNQPQHF.

The gene calls are TRBV9 and TRBJ1-2; TRBD1 is a possible D gene (5 bases). There are 14 residues in the CDR3. Germline V gene sequence: CDR1 SGDLS, CDR2 YYNGEE. V shed 2 bases and J shed 2 bases, with 10 bases lying between them. CDR3 coding DNA: TGTGCCAGCAGCGTTGACAGTTGGAACTATGGCTACACCTTC. Protein sequence: CASSVDSWNYGYTF.

This clonotype was found a few times. This rearrangement joins TRBV7-2 to TRBJ2-4, with TRBD2 matching 10 bases. The ends lost 5 bases at V and 8 bases at J; junction bases unmatched: 9. This CDR3 spans 15 amino acids. Germline V gene sequence: CDR1 SGHTA, CDR2 FQGNSA. Written as DNA, the CDR3 is TGTGCCAGCAGCCCAACAAGCGGGGGGGAGCACATTCAGTACTTC. Protein sequence: CASSPTSGGEHIQYF.

Only a few counts were recorded for this clonotype. This chain uses TRBV13 with TRBJ1-4; maybe TRBD1 (5 bases). Germline V gene lookup returns CDR1 PRHDT and CDR2 FYEKMQ (reference sequence). The CDR3 spans 15 residues. Trimming took off 2 bases at V and 4 bases at J, with 11 bases between the two ends. The CDR3 region has the DNA TGTGCCAGCAGCTTACGGCCAGGGCTTAATGAAAAACTGTTTTTT. Encoded protein: CASSLRPGLNEKLFF.

This sequence joins TRBV27 and TRBJ1-5, with D possibly matching TRBD1 (5 bases). With 4 bases removed from V and 5 bases from J, the gap between germline ends came to 9 bases. The CDR3 runs to 13 residues. Germline V gene sequence: CDR1 MNHEY, CDR2 SMNVEV (reference sequence). The CDR3, as DNA: TGTGCCAGCAGTTATCGGGGACATCAGCCCCAGCATTTT. Amino acids: CASSYRGHQPQHF.

In its sample, this clonotype was seen a few times. J is TRBJ2-1 and V is TRBV9; TRBD2 agrees at 9 bases. This CDR3 has 16 residues. CDR1 is SGDLS and CDR2 is YYNGEE in the germline V gene. Trimming at V came to 0 bases and at J to 4 bases, leaving 5 bases not matched to a gene. CDR3 coding DNA: TGTGCCAGCAGCGTAGGGGTACTAGCGGGTTACAATGAGCAGTTCTTC. Translation gives CASSVGVLAGYNEQFF.

The genes are TRBV9 and TRBJ1-6, with 7 bases matching TRBD1. CDR3 length equals 18 residues. V was pared by 2 bases and J by 3 bases, with 11 bases of the junction left unmatched. Looked up from germline, CDR1 is SGDLS and CDR2 is YYNGEE. This CDR3 is CASSVSPLGDSYNSPLHF. In DNA form, the CDR3 reads TGTGCCAGCAGCGTTAGCCCCCTAGGGGACAGCTATAATTCACCCCTCCACTTT.

The J gene is TRBJ1-1, the V gene TRBV28, with D possibly TRBD1 on 5 matching bases. The germline V gene has CDR1 MDHEN and CDR2 SYDVKM. Trimming stripped 5 bases from V and 6 bases from J, with 16 bases between. The CDR3 has 14 amino acids. CDR3 sequence (DNA): TGTGCCAGCAGTCCGACGGCAGGGCAATCTGAAGCTTTCTTT. Protein sequence: CASSPTAGQSEAFF.

This clonotype has just a few counts. This chain uses TRBV25-1 with TRBJ2-1; D gene ambiguous. Germline assignment: CDR1 MGHDK and CDR2 SYGVNS. CDR3 length: 12 residues. The V and J ends lost 5 bases and 10 bases respectively, with 12 bases between them. The DNA for the CDR3 is TGTGCCAGCAGTAACCTCGTGGGAGAGCAGTTCTTC. Translating gives CASSNLVGEQFF.

This chain joins TRBV20-1 and TRBJ1-2; D remains unclear. Germline CDR1 is DFQATT and CDR2 is SNEGSKA (reference sequence). The CDR3 has 12 residues. V lost 4 bases to trimming and J lost 1 base, with 7 bases between them. The CDR3 DNA sequence: TGCAGTGCTAAACCAAATAACTATGGCTACACCTTC. This translates into CSAKPNNYGYTF.

The count of this clonotype is one. V and J are TRBV12-3 or TRBV12-4 and TRBJ2-3, with 7 positions matching TRBD2. CDR3 size: 14 residues. J lost 4 bases, V lost 3 bases, and 4 bases had no gene match. The CDR3 protein is CASSLLADSDTQYF. The CDR3 DNA follows: TGTGCCAGCAGTTTGCTAGCGGATTCAGATACGCAGTATTTT.

The chain uses TRBV12-3 or TRBV12-4 and TRBJ1-5; 9 nucleotides match TRBD1. This CDR3 spans 14 amino acids. After removal of 6 bases from V and 7 bases from J, the junction contained 7 bases not matched to a gene. CDR3 sequence (DNA): TGTGCCAGCAGATCACAGGGGGCAGGGCAGCCCCAGCATTTT. It translates to CASRSQGAGQPQHF.